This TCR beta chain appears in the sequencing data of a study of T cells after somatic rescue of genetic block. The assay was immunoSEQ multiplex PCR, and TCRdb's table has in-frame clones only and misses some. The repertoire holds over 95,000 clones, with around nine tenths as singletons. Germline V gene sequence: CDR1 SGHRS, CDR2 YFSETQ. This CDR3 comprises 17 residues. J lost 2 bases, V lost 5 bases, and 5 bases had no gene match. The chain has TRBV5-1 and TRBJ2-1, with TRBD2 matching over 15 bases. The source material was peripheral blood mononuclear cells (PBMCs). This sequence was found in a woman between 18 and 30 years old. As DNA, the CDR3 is TGCGCCAGCAGTTTTAGGACTAGCGGGGGGGCCTACAATGAGCAGTTCTTC. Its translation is CASSFRTSGGAYNEQFF.